The 10 T cell receptor beta chains below were found in one sample sequenced in a study of immune evolution from preneoplasia to lung adenocarcinoma (dated by TCRdb to the early 2020s). Preparation of the library involved the immunoSEQ multiplex PCR assay. Entries here come from immuneACCESS through TCRdb and include only in-frame sequences with V and J called. Some clones fail to appear in such tables; in the studies checked, an unresolved V gene covers under half of the shortfall, and the cause of the remainder is unknown. This sample holds more than 10,000 clones; 85% to 90% were observed only once. The leading ten clones occupy about 3.8% of the sample. The sample was FFPE tissue from an adenomatous hyperplasia lung lesion. The label giving this sample's cell subset or site can be read as: atypical adenomatous hyperplasia (AAH), lung preneoplasia. The receptor set was obtained from a person between 45 and 75 years old with lung adenocarcinoma.

This chain connects TRBV30 to TRBJ1-2; possible D gene TRBD1, 5 bases. The germline gives CDR1 GTSNPN, CDR2 SVGIG (reference sequence). V shed 5 bases and J shed 1 base, with 8 bases lying between them. The CDR3 runs to 12 residues. The CDR3 here is CAWDSGNYGYTF. The CDR3 DNA is TGTGCCTGGGACAGTGGTAACTATGGCTACACCTTC. Combining the CDR3 with reference TRBV30 and TRBJ1-2 gives the whole variable domain SQTIHQWPATLVQPVGSPLSLECTVEGTSNPNLYWYRQAAGRGLQLLFYSVGIGQISSEVPQNLSASRPQDRQFILSSKKLLLSDSGFYLCAWDSGNYGYTFGSGTRLTVV.

This chain connects TRBV28 to TRBJ1-2, with 7 bases matching TRBD1. Germline CDR1 and CDR2: MDHEN and SYDVKM. V was pared by 2 bases and J by 5 bases, with 8 bases of the junction left unmatched. CDR3 length equals 15 residues. Here the CDR3 DNA reads TGTGCCAGCAGTTTAGTGGACAGGACCCTATATGGCTACACCTTC. Translation: CASSLVDRTLYGYTF.

The chain uses TRBV29-1 and TRBJ1-1; TRBD1 matches at 9 bases. The CDR3 extends over 12 amino acids. The germline CDR1 and CDR2 sequences are SQVTM and ANQGSEA. V dropped 7 bases and J dropped 3; count of bases not matched to a gene: 3. CDR3 in amino acids: CSGWTGDTEAFF. The CDR3 nucleotides are TGCAGCGGATGGACAGGGGACACTGAAGCTTTCTTT.

The chain has TRBV5-1 and TRBJ2-2; no firm D call. V was shortened by 6 bases and J by 0 bases, with 12 bases between the two germline ends. The CDR3 length is 15 residues. Looked up from germline, CDR1 is SGHRS and CDR2 is YFSETQ. The CDR3 is CASNLATTNTGELFF. In DNA, the CDR3 is TGCGCCAGCAACCTGGCTACTACGAACACCGGGGAGCTGTTTTTT.

The rearrangement uses TRBV28 and TRBJ1-5; D perhaps matches TRBD1 (5 bases). Looked up from germline, CDR1 is MDHEN and CDR2 is SYDVKM. Trimming removed 10 bases at V and 2 bases at J, with 18 bases between. This CDR3 region has 15 residues. CDR3 nucleotide sequence: TGTGCCACCTTGGGAGGGGCCCATCGCAATCAGCCCCAGCATTTT. Residues: CATLGGAHRNQPQHF.

The rearrangement links TRBV14 to TRBJ1-1; D uncertain. This CDR3 has 18 amino acids. CDR1 is SGHDN and CDR2 is FVKESK in the germline V gene. V lost 0 bases and J 3 bases, leaving 20 bases between the germline ends. The CDR3 loop is CASSQDVPGLFGYTEAFF. The CDR3 bases are TGTGCCAGCAGCCAAGATGTGCCAGGCCTGTTCGGGTACACTGAAGCTTTCTTT.

The gene calls are TRBV5-1 and TRBJ1-2, with 7 bases identical to TRBD1. Germline CDR1 and CDR2: SGHRS and YFSETQ. V was pared by 0 bases and J by 8 bases, with 4 bases of the junction left unmatched. This CDR3 has 13 residues. This chain's CDR3 is CASSLGQGEGYTF. The CDR3 nucleotides are TGCGCCAGCAGCTTGGGACAGGGAGAAGGCTACACCTTC.

The J gene is TRBJ1-3, the V gene TRBV15, with no clear D. CDR3 length: 13 residues. Between the trimmed V and J ends, which lost 0 bases and 8 bases, there was a span of 8 bases. CDR1 is LNHNV and CDR2 is YYDKDF in the germline V gene (reference sequence). The CDR3 reads CATSRDATDTIYF. The CDR3 DNA follows: TGTGCCACCAGCAGAGACGCCACAGACACCATATATTTT.

This clone has just a few counts. The genes are TRBV29-1 and TRBJ2-7; 11 bases agree with TRBD2. This CDR3 has 17 residues. With 6 bases clipped from V and 0 bases from J, the junction kept 13 bases outside the gene matches. CDR1 and CDR2 (germline): SQVTM, ANQGSEA. CDR3 protein: CSVLSTGTSGSSYEQYF. Written as DNA, the CDR3 is TGCAGCGTCCTATCGACCGGGACTAGCGGAAGCTCCTACGAGCAGTACTTC.

This chain joins TRBV29-1 and TRBJ1-1, with 7 positions matching TRBD1. V shed 4 bases, J shed 4 bases, and the junction held 6 bases outside the gene matches. The CDR3 has 13 amino acids. CDR1 and CDR2 (germline): SQVTM, ANQGSEA. The CDR3 protein is CSVGPRQGTEAFF. The CDR3 DNA is TGCAGCGTTGGTCCGAGACAGGGCACTGAAGCTTTCTTT.